This TCR beta chain is drawn from a study of glioma-infiltrating T cells. Between the trimmed V and J ends, which lost 4 bases and 5 bases, there was a span of 10 bases. Germline V gene lookup returns CDR1 SGHNT and CDR2 YYREEE (reference sequence). The CDR3 loop spans 12 amino acids. Study conclusions and caveats: Above-expected tissue-blood divergence occurred in all gliomas, most in low-grade ones. CDR3 overlap between tissue and blood was very small.

The iRepertoire nested amplicon-rescue multiplex PCR amplified TCR alpha and beta CDR3s from RNA. One-step reverse transcription and amplification started from approximately 100-400 ng of tissue mRNA or PBMC total RNA. TCRdb analysed the multiplex PCR reads with MiXCR anew, one entry per CDR3 protein. This table holds 150,000 to 200,000 distinct CDR3 sequences, around 32% found once. This clonotype has just a few counts. Its target is not known. The gene calls are TRBV5-4 and TRBJ2-7; no firm D call. Sequencing was carried out using glioma tissue, nonneoplastic brain tissue, or PBMCs (not recorded which). The TCR was taken from a human donor with low-grade glioma or glioblastoma, undergoing nonglioma brain surgery, or in good health (not recorded which). The CDR3 DNA reads as TGTGCCAGCAGCCCGAACTATCACGAGCAGTACTTC. Protein sequence: CASSPNYHEQYF.